Each of the 13 T cell receptor beta chains below was sequenced from the same sample in a study of graft-versus-host responses after intestinal transplantation (dated by TCRdb to about 2021). No antigen has been identified for these receptors. Receptors were amplified or captured by the immunoSEQ multiplex PCR assay. TCRdb re-hosts the immuneACCESS table, in-frame sequences only. Its copies lack some clones; in the studies checked, an unresolved V gene accounts for under half of them, and the cause for the rest is not known. In this sample the table shows tens of thousands of clones, roughly nine tenths of which occur a single time. Roughly 0.37% of the sample belongs to the ten largest clones. This specimen's time point label, interpreted: cells obtained before transplantation from donor or recipient. The sequencing used unstimulated CD4+ T cells sorted from spleen or lymph node cells, collected before intestinal transplant. Receptors originate from a human donor who received an intestinal transplant.

This clone appeared once. V gene TRBV18 combines with J gene TRBJ2-7; D is unresolved. The CDR3 totals 14 residues. Germline CDR1 reads KGHSH; CDR2 reads LQKENI. V lost 3 bases and J 4 bases, leaving 13 bases between the germline ends. The CDR3 sequence is CASSPPSRLYEQYF. In DNA form, the CDR3 reads TGTGCCAGCTCACCTCCCTCGCGGCTTTACGAGCAGTACTTC.

The J gene is TRBJ2-3, the V gene TRBV6-1; TRBD2 matches at 8 bases. The CDR3 has 15 residues. The J segment lost 1 base and the V segment lost 3 bases, leaving 3 bases of the junction unmatched. Germline V CDR1 and CDR2: MNHNS, SASEGT. Here the CDR3 reads CASSETSVGTDTQYF. CDR3 nucleotide sequence: TGTGCCAGCAGTGAGACTAGCGTAGGCACAGATACGCAGTATTTT.

This sequence joins TRBV6-4 and TRBJ2-3; tentative D call: TRBD2 (6 bases). The CDR3 has 15 residues. The germline V gene encodes CDR1 MRHNA and CDR2 SNTAGT. V was cut by 5 bases and J by 4 bases, with 16 bases left in between. CDR3: CASSPNYGSADTQYF. In DNA form, the CDR3 reads TGTGCCAGCAGTCCCAACTACGGGAGCGCAGATACGCAGTATTTT.

The chain uses TRBV28 and TRBJ2-7; D is perhaps TRBD2 (5 bases). Trimming pared 4 bases from V and 4 bases from J, leaving 17 bases between. CDR1 is MDHEN and CDR2 is SYDVKM in the germline V gene. The CDR3 covers 15 residues. CDR3 DNA: TGTGCCAGCAGTTCCCCCGGGAAGGGAACATACGAGCAGTACTTC. It encodes CASSSPGKGTYEQYF.

The chain combines TRBV28 with TRBJ2-1; TRBD1 aligns across 7 bases. V was pared by 3 bases and J by 9 bases, with 2 bases of the junction left unmatched. The CDR3 is made up of 12 amino acids. CDR1 MDHEN and CDR2 SYDVKM come from the germline V gene. This CDR3 is CASSLPGGEQFF. DNA for the CDR3: TGTGCCAGCAGTTTGCCAGGGGGTGAGCAGTTCTTC.

This clone has more than one count but fewer than ten. The chain is built from TRBV7-3 and TRBJ2-3; D ambiguous. This CDR3 region has 13 residues. V was clipped by 1 base and J by 4 bases, with 6 bases between them. Germline V CDR1 and CDR2: SGHTA, FQGTGA. CDR3 region: CASSLSFADTQYF. The CDR3 nucleotides are TGTGCCAGCAGCTTAAGTTTCGCAGATACGCAGTATTTT.

CDR3 DNA sequence: TGTGCCAGCACTCCCCGAGGGGACAGGGTACGAGCTTTCTTT. This sequence encodes CASTPRGDRVRAFF. The chain recombines TRBV13 with TRBJ1-1; 9 bases are a match to TRBD1. The CDR3 totals 14 residues. Trimming at V came to 7 bases and at J to 10 bases, leaving 13 bases not matched to a gene. Germline V CDR1 and CDR2: PRHDT, FYEKMQ (reference sequence).

The rearrangement links TRBV7-9 to TRBJ1-2; no firm D call. V lost 3 bases to trimming and J lost 3 bases, with 5 bases between them. This CDR3 contains 12 residues. Looked up from germline, CDR1 is SEHNR and CDR2 is FQNEAQ (reference sequence). CDR3 bases: TGTGCCAGCAGCTTGGCTGACTATGGCTACACCTTC. Translating gives CASSLADYGYTF.

The genes are TRBV5-4 and TRBJ1-1; D may be TRBD1 (6 bases). Germline loops: CDR1 SGHNT, CDR2 YYREEE (reference sequence). Deletions cut 0 bases from V and 6 bases from J, with 9 bases between. This CDR3 is built from 13 residues. The CDR3 nucleotides read TGTGCCAGCAGCTTGGCCAAGGGGGCTGAAGCTTTCTTT. Translating gives CASSLAKGAEAFF.

The chain links TRBV5-8 to TRBJ2-6; D ambiguous. Germline loops: CDR1 SGHTS, CDR2 YDEGEE. V lost 4 bases, J lost 0 bases, and 8 bases lay in between. The CDR3 contains 15 residues. The CDR3 nucleotides are TGTGCCAGCAGCCCGGTTAACTCTGGGGCCAACGTCCTGACTTTC. Amino acid sequence: CASSPVNSGANVLTF.

The gene calls are TRBV6-1 and TRBJ2-5; no clear D gene. V was trimmed by 7 bases and J by 2 bases, leaving 11 bases between them. CDR3 length: 13 amino acids. From germline, CDR1 is MNHNS and CDR2 SASEGT. CDR3 DNA sequence: TGTGCCAGCACGTTTTTATTACAAGAGACCCAGTACTTC. Its translation is CASTFLLQETQYF.

The V and J genes are TRBV28 and TRBJ1-5; D is uncertain. The V gene's germline CDR1 is MDHEN and CDR2 SYDVKM. The length of the CDR3 is 16 residues. The germline V and J ends were trimmed by 6 bases and 0 bases, with 15 bases remaining between them. CDR3 loop: CASRVPGDHSNQPQHF. CDR3 sequence (DNA): TGTGCCAGCAGGGTTCCGGGAGACCATAGCAATCAGCCCCAGCATTTT.

The rearrangement links TRBV28 to TRBJ1-4, with unresolved D. The CDR3 consists of 14 residues. Trimming removed 7 bases at V and 0 bases at J, with 9 bases between. Germline assignment: CDR1 MDHEN and CDR2 SYDVKM. The CDR3 coding sequence is TGTGCCAGCAAAAAAACTCCAACTAATGAAAAACTGTTTTTT. Its translation is CASKKTPTNEKLFF.